This TCR beta chain was documented in a study of molecular identifiers for immune sequencing clone quantification. General observations from the study: The share of molecules held by clones above 20 RNA copies was over 99% in effector cells and under 1% in naive cells.

One entry per CDR3 protein, called by TCRdb with MiXCR from the PCR reads. There are about 510,000 distinct CDR3 sequences in the sample; under 30% occur only once, and around 0.79% lies in the top ten. Trimming left V 4 bases short and J 4 bases short, with 18 bases between. This CDR3 contains 16 residues. The germline gives CDR1 LGHDT, CDR2 YNNKEL (reference sequence). Points on this clonotype: Its antigen remains unidentified.

This TCR was sampled from a human donor in good health. Some libraries in this study had Jurkat cell RNA spiked in. The V call is TRBV3-1, the J call TRBJ2-3, with D perhaps being TRBD1 or TRBD2 (5 bases each). Material: naive CD8+ T cells from blood, with Jurkat cell RNA spiked in. Subset: FACS-sorted CD8+CD4-CCR7+CD45RA+ naive T cells. The CDR3, as DNA: TGTGCCAGCAGCCCCGCCTCTCTTTTGGGGGCAGATACGCAGTATTTT. The encoded protein is CASSPASLLGADTQYF.